The present TCR beta chain was sequenced within a study of T cell repertoires in cytomegalovirus infection. Across the study: CMV infection and matching HLA type were both indicated by public TCR beta signatures. Overall study results and limits: Dominating the ex vivo response were TCR beta clonotypes that were CMV-specific and HLA-C-restricted.

TCRdb passed the reads through MiXCR, listing each CDR3 protein once. The data hold around 200,000 distinct CDR3 sequences, with about a sixth observed a single time. This clonotype has at least ten counts. No antigen is known for it. V shed 1 base and J shed 3 bases, with 7 bases lying between them. The CDR3 has 13 amino acids. Germline V gene lookup returns CDR1 MNHEY and CDR2 SMNVEV (reference sequence). Sequenced input: CD8+ T cells from PBMCs. The clonotype was recovered from a human donor in good health (CMV status not recorded). Some clones in this sample may be carry-over from other donors' samples. The chain combines TRBV27 with TRBJ2-7; D remains unclear. The DNA for the CDR3 is TGTGCCAGCAGTTTATACATGGGCTACGAGCAGTACTTC. Its protein is CASSLYMGYEQYF.